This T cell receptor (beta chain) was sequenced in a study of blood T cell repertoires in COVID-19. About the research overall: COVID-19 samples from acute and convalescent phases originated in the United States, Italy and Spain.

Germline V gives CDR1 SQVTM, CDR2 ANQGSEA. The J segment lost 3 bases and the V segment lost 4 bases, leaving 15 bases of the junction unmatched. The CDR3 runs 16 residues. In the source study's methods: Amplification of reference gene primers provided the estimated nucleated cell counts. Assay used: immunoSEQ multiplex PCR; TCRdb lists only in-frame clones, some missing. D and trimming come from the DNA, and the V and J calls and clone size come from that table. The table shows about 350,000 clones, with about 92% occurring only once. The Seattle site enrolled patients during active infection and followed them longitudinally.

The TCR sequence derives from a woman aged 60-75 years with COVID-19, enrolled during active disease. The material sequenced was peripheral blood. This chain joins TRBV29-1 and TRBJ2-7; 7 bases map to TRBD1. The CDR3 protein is CSVVIRQGVSHYEQYF. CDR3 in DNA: TGCAGCGTTGTTATACGACAGGGAGTTTCCCACTACGAGCAGTACTTC.